The clone carrying this T cell receptor (beta chain) was picked up many times. Time point given: newly diagnosed GD, antithyroid drugs for less than 3 months. PBMC RNA served as the TCR library source. This record belongs to a study of regulatory T cells in long-lasting Graves disease. CDR3 length: 14 residues. Germline lookup yields CDR1 KGHDR and CDR2 SFDVKD. V lost 4 bases and J 5 bases, leaving 11 bases between the germline ends. Combining iRepertoire HTBI primers with Arm-PCR of CDR3 regions, the authors built TCR beta libraries. TCRdb recomputed calls from the multiplex PCR reads with MiXCR, one row per CDR3 protein. In the table there are 410,000 or so distinct CDR3 sequences, just under 15% of which are singletons. These data were also filed under a second study, of T cells in Graves' hyperthyroidism and ophthalmopathy.

This specimen was peripheral blood mononuclear cells (PBMCs), taken at new diagnosis, from a patient treated with antithyroid drugs. This TCR came from a woman in her twenties or thirties with Graves disease. The chain has TRBV24-1 and TRBJ2-1; D unresolved. The CDR3 is CATSDPPSNNEQFF. DNA for the CDR3: TGTGCCACCAGTGACCCCCCCAGCAACAATGAGCAGTTCTTC.